A single sample gave rise to the 32 T cell receptor beta chains below, sequenced in a study of PD-L1 blockade in urothelial cancer. TCRdb keeps only in-frame clones here, not all; method: immunoSEQ multiplex PCR. The sample gives fewer than 80,000 clones, roughly 79% of which show up once; 3.2% is in the top ten. Time point of the sample: pretreatment peripheral blood. Source: PBMCs, taken around atezolizumab (anti-PD-L1) treatment. Source of these receptors: a man between 65 and 79 years old with urothelial cancer.

The gene calls are TRBV7-6 and TRBJ2-2, with TRBD2 matching 11 bases. V was clipped by 1 base and J by 3 bases; unmatched bases: 10. The germline V gene has CDR1 SGHVS and CDR2 FNYEAQ. This CDR3 spans 19 amino acids. The CDR3 region is CASSLGVTSGRGDTGELFF. DNA of the CDR3: TGTGCCAGCAGCTTAGGGGTCACTAGCGGGAGAGGGGACACCGGGGAGCTGTTTTTT.

This clone came up once. The CDR3 spells CASSIGQPNTEAFF. In DNA, the CDR3 is TGTGCCAGTAGTATAGGACAGCCCAACACTGAAGCTTTCTTT. The chain employs TRBV19 and TRBJ1-1; TRBD1 is a possible D gene (5 bases). The CDR3 spans 14 residues. Germline CDR1 LNHDA, CDR2 SQIVND (reference sequence). Trimming removed 1 base at V and 2 bases at J, with 8 bases between.

The chain employs TRBV2 and TRBJ1-2, with a weak D call TRBD1 (5 bases). V gave up 1 base and J gave up 4 bases, with 10 bases separating them. This CDR3 is built from 14 residues. From germline, CDR1 is SNHLY and CDR2 FYNNEI. As DNA, the CDR3 is TGTGCCAGCAGTGAAGGGGGGGTGGGCTATGGCTACACCTTC. This gives the protein CASSEGGVGYGYTF. The full variable domain, in which reference TRBV2 and TRBJ1-2 provide the parts outside the CDR3, is EPEVTQTPSHQVTQMGQEVILRCVPISNHLYFYWYRQILGQKVEFLVSFYNNEISEKSEIFDDQFSVERPDGSNFTLKIRSTKLEDSAMYFCASSEGGVGYGYTFGSGTRLTVV.

This chain joins TRBV27 and TRBJ2-7; the D gene is possibly TRBD1 (5 bases). This CDR3 spans 13 amino acids. The V gene's germline CDR1 is MNHEY and CDR2 SMNVEV (reference sequence). Trimming took off 3 bases at V and 1 base at J, with 7 bases between the two ends. CDR3 in DNA: TGTGCCAGCAGTTTTGACAGATCCTACGAGCAGTACTTC. This codes for CASSFDRSYEQYF.

The chain joins TRBV6-6 to TRBJ2-7; TRBD1 agrees at 7 bases. Germline loops: CDR1 MNHNY, CDR2 SVGAGI (reference sequence). Losses at the gene ends were 7 bases for V and 5 bases for J; bases not matched to a gene: 11. The CDR3 has 14 amino acids. Here the CDR3 DNA reads TGTGCCAGCATACAGGGGACCGCTGGTGACGAGCAGTACTTC. Its protein is CASIQGTAGDEQYF.

The CDR3 region is CASSAQFNTGELFF. The CDR3 DNA follows: TGTGCCAGCAGTGCACAGTTCAACACCGGGGAGCTGTTTTTT. J is TRBJ2-2 and V is TRBV2; the D is unclear. The CDR3 extends over 14 amino acids. Between the trimmed V and J ends, which lost 4 bases and 2 bases, there was a span of 8 bases. The germline V gene has CDR1 SNHLY and CDR2 FYNNEI.

CDR3 sequence (DNA): TGTGCCATCGCCGCGTGGGACAGGGCGAATCTATATGGCTACACCTTC. Its protein is CAIAAWDRANLYGYTF. The rearrangement links TRBV10-3 to TRBJ1-2; TRBD1 agrees at 9 bases. The CDR3 contains 16 residues. Trimming at V came to 8 bases and at J to 5 bases, leaving 15 bases not matched to a gene. Germline V lookup: CDR1 ENHRY, CDR2 SYGVKD.

In its sample, this clone was seen a few times. V and J are TRBV18 and TRBJ1-1, with a weak D call TRBD1 (6 bases). The V end was cut by 3 bases, the J end by 4 bases, with 15 bases between. The CDR3 has 15 residues. Germline-derived CDR1 and CDR2 are KGHSH and LQKENI. The CDR3 reads CASSPLQGDGTEAFF. CDR3 DNA: TGTGCCAGCTCACCGTTACAGGGAGATGGCACTGAAGCTTTCTTT.

The chain uses TRBV5-4 and TRBJ1-4; D may be TRBD1 (6 bases). Germline CDR1 is SGHNT and CDR2 is YYREEE (reference sequence). The CDR3 has 15 residues. Trimming cost V 4 bases and J 5 bases, with 15 bases left between them. CDR3 nucleotides: TGTGCCAGCAGCCCCGGCGGGGGGACAAATGAAAAACTGTTTTTT. It encodes CASSPGGGTNEKLFF.

V and J are TRBV5-4 and TRBJ2-7, with 7 bases aligning to TRBD2. The CDR3 is made up of 15 amino acids. Trimming removed 4 bases from V and 7 bases from J; junction bases left unmatched: 14. CDR1 and CDR2 from the germline V gene are SGHNT and YYREEE (reference sequence). This CDR3 is CASSPRVAGDGEQYF. DNA of the CDR3: TGTGCCAGCAGCCCTAGGGTCGCGGGAGACGGAGAGCAGTACTTC. The full variable domain, with the rest looked up from reference TRBV5-4 and TRBJ2-7, is ETGVTQSPTHLIKTRGQQVTLRCSSQSGHNTVSWYQQALGQGPQFIFQYYREEENGRGNFPPRFSGLQFPNYSSELNVNALELDDSALYLCASSPRVAGDGEQYFGPGTRLTVT.

The chain recombines TRBV18 with TRBJ2-2; the D is unclear. CDR3 length: 15 amino acids. With 3 bases removed from V and 0 bases from J, the gap between germline ends came to 8 bases. CDR1 and CDR2 (germline): KGHSH, LQKENI. CDR3 in amino acids: CASSPSTTNTGELFF. CDR3 DNA sequence: TGTGCCAGCTCACCTTCGACAACGAACACCGGGGAGCTGTTTTTT.

The V and J genes are TRBV20-1 and TRBJ2-1; the D is unclear. V was clipped by 6 bases and J by 2 bases, with 5 bases between them. Germline V gene data show CDR1 as DFQATT and CDR2 as SNEGSKA (reference sequence). This CDR3 is 11 amino acids long. The CDR3 DNA sequence: TGCAGTGCCCTAGCCTACAATGAGCAGTTCTTC. It translates to CSALAYNEQFF.

V and J are TRBV18 and TRBJ2-6, with unresolved D. Trimming removed 6 bases from V and 1 base from J, with 7 bases in between. CDR1 and CDR2 (germline): KGHSH, LQKENI. CDR3 size: 14 residues. The CDR3 DNA reads TGTGCCAGCTCCGACGGGTCTGGGGCCAACGTCCTGACTTTC. Protein: CASSDGSGANVLTF.

The J gene is TRBJ2-7, the V gene TRBV10-3; TRBD2 matches 7 bases. Trimming at V came to 6 bases and at J to 3 bases, leaving 8 bases not matched to a gene. The CDR3 spans 14 residues. Germline V CDR1 and CDR2: ENHRY, SYGVKD. The DNA of the CDR3 is TGTGCCATCAGAGGGTCTAGCGGTAACTACGAGCAGTACTTC. It is translated as CAIRGSSGNYEQYF.

This clone was recorded a few times. The V call is TRBV10-2, the J call TRBJ2-1; 7 nucleotides align to TRBD1. V gave up 3 bases and J gave up 2 bases; unmatched junction bases: 4. CDR3 length: 15 amino acids. The germline gives CDR1 WSHSY, CDR2 SAAADI. CDR3 residues: CASSDWQGAYNEQFF. CDR3 coding DNA: TGCGCCAGCAGTGATTGGCAGGGGGCCTACAATGAGCAGTTCTTC.

J is TRBJ2-7 and V is TRBV27, with 11 bases that match TRBD2. Trimming cost V 5 bases and J 4 bases; bases outside gene matches: 13. The V gene's germline CDR1 is MNHEY and CDR2 SMNVEV (reference sequence). This CDR3 contains 17 residues. CDR3 DNA: TGTGCCAGCAGTCGGACTAGCGGGTCGCACCCCGTTTACGAGCAGTACTTC. Translating gives CASSRTSGSHPVYEQYF.

This clone turned up a few times. J is TRBJ1-5 and V is TRBV6-1; D perhaps matches TRBD1 (6 bases). The V and J ends lost 2 bases and 5 bases respectively, with 13 bases between them. This CDR3 spans 15 amino acids. CDR1 and CDR2 from the germline V gene are MNHNS and SASEGT. The CDR3 protein is CASSEQGRADQPQHF. In DNA, the CDR3 is TGTGCCAGCAGTGAACAGGGGAGGGCTGATCAGCCCCAGCATTTT.

The chain joins TRBV19 to TRBJ2-1, with D possibly matching TRBD2 (6 bases). Trimming shortened V by 2 bases and J by 5 bases, and 13 bases separated the two germline ends. The germline gives CDR1 LNHDA, CDR2 SQIVND (reference sequence). The CDR3 covers 15 residues. The CDR3 sequence is CASSISTGAHNEQFF. The CDR3, as DNA: TGTGCCAGTAGTATATCTACGGGAGCACACAATGAGCAGTTCTTC.

This chain links TRBV27 with TRBJ1-4, with unresolved D. Germline values: CDR1 MNHEY, CDR2 SMNVEV (reference sequence). The ends were cut back, 5 bases at V and 4 bases at J, with 14 bases in the middle. This CDR3 is built from 15 residues. The CDR3 nucleotides are TGTGCCAGCAGTCCCTCGAGGGCAAATAATGAAAAACTGTTTTTT. It is translated as CASSPSRANNEKLFF.

The chain carries TRBV9 and TRBJ2-2; D is unclear. Between the trimmed V and J ends, which lost 2 bases and 5 bases, there was a span of 4 bases. Germline V gives CDR1 SGDLS, CDR2 YYNGEE. The CDR3 has 12 residues. CDR3 nucleotides: TGTGCCAGCAGCGTCCGGACCGGGGAGCTGTTTTTT. Translation gives CASSVRTGELFF.

This clone came up a few times. The chain combines TRBV19 with TRBJ2-1; 9 bases align to TRBD2. Germline V lookup: CDR1 LNHDA, CDR2 SQIVND (reference sequence). The trim removed 1 base at V and 4 bases at J, leaving 2 bases unmatched. The CDR3 is 15 amino acids. CDR3 protein: CASSIVTSGYNEQFF. CDR3 nucleotides: TGTGCCAGTAGTATAGTGACTAGCGGATACAATGAGCAGTTCTTC.

The gene calls are TRBV7-2 and TRBJ1-5, with unresolved D. Per germline, CDR1 SGHTA and CDR2 FQGNSA. The CDR3 has 13 amino acids. The V and J ends lost 5 bases and 0 bases respectively, with 5 bases between them. In nucleotides, the CDR3 is TGTGCCAGCAGCATGTATAGCAATCAGCCCCAGCATTTT. Translated, it gives CASSMYSNQPQHF.

In this sample, this clone turned up a few times. The V gene is TRBV30, the J gene TRBJ1-1, with 9 bases that match TRBD1. V trimming: 7 bases; J trimming: 1 base; junction bases outside the gene matches: 7. Germline V gives CDR1 GTSNPN, CDR2 SVGIG (reference sequence). The length of the CDR3 is 14 residues. In DNA form, the CDR3 reads TGTGCCTCCAGTAGGGGACAGGGGAACACTGAAGCTTTCTTT. This translates into CASSRGQGNTEAFF.

The rearrangement joins TRBV19 to TRBJ2-1; 11 positions agree with TRBD2. From germline, CDR1 is LNHDA and CDR2 SQIVND (reference sequence). V dropped 7 bases and J dropped 5; count of bases not matched to a gene: 7. The CDR3 sequence is 15 residues long. CDR3 coding DNA: TGTGCCAGTACCATCGGGACTAGCGGTAACAATGAGCAGTTCTTC. Encoded protein: CASTIGTSGNNEQFF.

The rearrangement links TRBV2 to TRBJ2-3; the match to TRBD2 covers 11 bases. Per the germline V gene, CDR1 is SNHLY and CDR2 is FYNNEI. The ends lost 6 bases at V and 0 bases at J; junction bases unmatched: 5. The CDR3 spans 16 residues. The DNA of the CDR3 is TGTGCCAGCAGAGCGGGACTAGCGGCTAGCACAGATACGCAGTATTTT. Its protein product is CASRAGLAASTDTQYF. The complete variable domain, with remaining parts taken from reference TRBV2 and TRBJ2-3, reads EPEVTQTPSHQVTQMGQEVILRCVPISNHLYFYWYRQILGQKVEFLVSFYNNEISEKSEIFDDQFSVERPDGSNFTLKIRSTKLEDSAMYFCASRAGLAASTDTQYFGPGTRLTVL.

The chain recombines TRBV19 with TRBJ2-5; 7 positions agree with TRBD2. Germline-derived CDR1 and CDR2 are LNHDA and SQIVND (reference sequence). V shed 1 base and J 2 bases; nucleotides not matched to a gene: 4. This CDR3 has 15 residues. The CDR3 loop is CASSIGEGSQETQYF. The CDR3 DNA is TGTGCCAGTAGTATAGGGGAGGGGTCACAAGAGACCCAGTACTTC.

The V gene is TRBV30, the J gene TRBJ2-7; possibly TRBD1 for D (6 bases). The CDR3 sequence is 13 residues long. Germline CDR1 GTSNPN, CDR2 SVGIG (reference sequence). V gave up 0 bases and J gave up 6 bases, with 12 bases separating them. The CDR3 sequence: CAWSVRGISEQYF. The CDR3 nucleotides are TGTGCCTGGAGTGTAAGGGGGATAAGCGAGCAGTACTTC.

The J gene is TRBJ1-5, the V gene TRBV11-3; TRBD1 matches at 9 bases. Germline values: CDR1 SGHNT, CDR2 YENEEA. This CDR3 contains 16 residues. The V and J ends lost 3 bases and 6 bases, in that order; junction bases with no gene match: 9. CDR3 residues: CASSLLPGQGPQPQHF. CDR3 in DNA: TGTGCCAGCAGCTTGTTACCGGGACAGGGTCCTCAGCCCCAGCATTTT.

The CDR3 sequence: CASSQDLGGRAGETQYF. The DNA for the CDR3 is TGTGCCAGCAGCCAAGATCTTGGCGGGAGGGCCGGGGAGACCCAGTACTTC. The chain has TRBV4-2 and TRBJ2-5, with 9 bases matching TRBD2. J was trimmed by 5 bases and V by 0 bases; bases with no gene match: 10. CDR1 and CDR2 from the germline V gene are LGHNA and YNFKEQ. The CDR3 consists of 17 residues.

The J gene is TRBJ2-7, the V gene TRBV7-9; a weak D match, TRBD1 (7 bases). There are 16 residues in the CDR3. V was trimmed by 2 bases and J by 5 bases, leaving 19 bases between them. The germline gives CDR1 SEHNR, CDR2 FQNEAQ (reference sequence). The CDR3 bases are TGTGCCAGCAGCTTAACTAGGGGGGTGACAGGGCACGAGCAGTACTTC. Amino acids: CASSLTRGVTGHEQYF. Supplemented by reference TRBV7-9 and TRBJ2-7, the full variable domain reads DTGVSQNPRHKITKRGQNVTFRCDPISEHNRLYWYRQTLGQGPEFLTYFQNEAQLEKSRLLSDRFSAERPKGSFSTLEIQRTEQGDSAMYLCASSLTRGVTGHEQYFGPGTRLTVT.

This sequence joins TRBV2 and TRBJ1-2; D is undetermined. This CDR3 is built from 14 residues. Trimming left V 0 bases short and J 8 bases short, with 13 bases between. From germline, CDR1 is SNHLY and CDR2 FYNNEI. CDR3 DNA: TGTGCCAGCAGTGAAGCGCTTACAGTTCGAGGCTACACCTTC. Protein product: CASSEALTVRGYTF.

This clone showed up just once. The V call is TRBV5-1, the J call TRBJ1-1, with D unclear. The CDR3 runs to 12 residues. Per germline, CDR1 SGHRS and CDR2 YFSETQ. V dropped 4 bases and J dropped 4 bases, with 8 bases sitting between them. The CDR3 sequence: CASSNLITEAFF. Written as DNA, the CDR3 is TGCGCCAGCAGCAATCTTATCACTGAAGCTTTCTTT.